This record concerns one T cell receptor (beta chain) sequence. Its antigen is unidentified. TCRdb's copy holds only in-frame clones and misses some; the assay was immunoSEQ multiplex PCR. This repertoire shows under 2,000,000 clones, roughly 95% found once; its top ten account for under 1.5%. This sample stems from a study of shared clonotypes between healthy human individuals. Overall study: Per donor, CD8 memory used one plate, CD8 naive used two, CD4 memory used three and CD4 naive used three.

Broader study findings: Relative to their counterparts shared across all four donors, non-shared clonotypes exhibited diminished generation probabilities.

Selected positively for CCR7 and CD45RO-negative, naive CD8 cells excluded terminally differentiated effector memory CD45RA+ cells. Within Nashville, Tennessee resided all donors, each a Caucasian adult. The V end was cut by 1 base, the J end by 5 bases, with 12 bases between. CDR3 length: 13 residues. Germline V lookup: CDR1 GTSNPN, CDR2 SVGIG (reference sequence). Sequenced sample: naive CD8+ T cells sorted from blood. This TCR was sampled from a man aged 18 to 30 in good health. J is TRBJ2-7 and V is TRBV30; D perhaps matches TRBD2 (6 bases). CDR3 sequence: CAWSASLANEQYF. The CDR3 nucleotides are TGTGCCTGGAGTGCTAGTCTAGCGAACGAGCAGTACTTC.